The sequence of this TCR beta chain was determined in a study of spatial heterogeneity in lung cancer. Study-wide background: TCR and UMI combinations that were unique each appeared, on average, more than ten times in raw reads.

This clonotype appeared many times. The time point was: sample taken at primary tumor resection. Sequencing was performed on whole RNA extracted from tumor and nontumor lung tissue, or from frozen PBMC, and the material was left unsorted. On each TCR cDNA molecule, a unique molecular identifier was present. TCRdb processed the 5' RACE reads anew with MiXCR; each CDR3 protein has one entry. In the table there are about 61,000 distinct CDR3 sequences, roughly 6.6% of which are singletons. This receptor was obtained from a female donor with early-stage non-small cell lung cancer. The source was PBMCs, collected at surgery.

The CDR3 nucleotides are TGTGCCAGCAGTTCCACCAACCAGGGGGCAGGGACCGGGGAGCTGTTTTTT. Its translation: CASSSTNQGAGTGELFF. The J gene is TRBJ2-2, the V gene TRBV6-2 or TRBV6-3; 8 positions agree with TRBD1. J gave up 5 bases and V 4 bases, and 12 bases lay outside the gene matches. CDR3 length equals 17 residues. From germline, CDR1 is MNHEY and CDR2 SVGEGT.